This is a list of T cell receptor beta chains from one sample in a study of regulatory T cells in long-lasting Graves disease. TCRdb re-analysed the multiplex PCR reads in MiXCR, keeping a single row per CDR3 protein. Of fewer than 650,000 distinct CDR3 sequences in the sample, roughly 15% are singletons; the top ten hold about 12%. This same sample was also part of a study on T cells in Graves' hyperthyroidism and ophthalmopathy.

Specimen: peripheral blood mononuclear cells (PBMCs), collected at new diagnosis, from a patient treated with antithyroid drugs. The origin of the receptors is a man between 18 and 29 years old with Graves disease. Both conserved end residues are part of each CDR3. The order of the fields is clone size, D gene, V gene, J gene, CDR3 DNA, CDR3 protein. D genes are given only for firm matches. Size tells how often a clone was seen (once, few, many) or the class of an expanded clone, and some rows leave it out.

abundance: many
d_gene: -
v_gene: TRBV2
j_gene: TRBJ1-5
CDR3nt: TGTGCCAGCAGTGACGAGGGCAGGGGCCAGCCCCAGCATTTT
CDR3aa: CASSDEGRGQPQHF

abundance: few
d_gene: TRBD1
v_gene: TRBV6-1
j_gene: TRBJ2-3
CDR3nt: TGTGCCAGCAGTGAACCCCCGGGACAGGGGACAGATACGCAGTATTTT
CDR3aa: CASSEPPGQGTDTQYF

abundance: -
d_gene: -
v_gene: TRBV30
j_gene: TRBJ1-6
CDR3nt: TGTGCCTGGGACGAACCTAATTCACCCCTCCACTTT
CDR3aa: CAWDEPNSPLHF

abundance: many
d_gene: -
v_gene: TRBV9
j_gene: TRBJ2-3
CDR3nt: TGTGCCAGCAGCGCAGGAGGGTCAGGGATAGATACGCAGTATTTT
CDR3aa: CASSAGGSGIDTQYF

abundance: -
d_gene: TRBD2
v_gene: TRBV13
j_gene: TRBJ2-4
CDR3nt: TGTGCCAGCAGCCCGGACGGGACTAGCGGAAAAAACATTCAGTACTTC
CDR3aa: CASSPDGTSGKNIQYF

abundance: -
d_gene: -
v_gene: TRBV7-9
j_gene: TRBJ1-4
CDR3nt: TGTGCCAGCAGCTTACGGACCAAAGAAAAACTGTTTTTT
CDR3aa: CASSLRTKEKLFF

abundance: -
d_gene: TRBD1
v_gene: TRBV7-9
j_gene: TRBJ2-1
CDR3nt: TGTGCCAGCAGCCCCGGGACAGGGGAAATCCATGAGCAGTTCTTC
CDR3aa: CASSPGTGEIHEQFF

abundance: few
d_gene: -
v_gene: TRBV30
j_gene: TRBJ2-1
CDR3nt: TGTGCCTTCTACGGGCACTACTCCTACAATGAGCAGTTCTTC
CDR3aa: CAFYGHYSYNEQFF

abundance: many
d_gene: -
v_gene: TRBV5-6
j_gene: TRBJ1-2
CDR3nt: TGTGCCAGCCAAGGAGGTCCTTACTATGGCTACACCTTC
CDR3aa: CASQGGPYYGYTF

abundance: few
d_gene: -
v_gene: TRBV30
j_gene: TRBJ1-2
CDR3nt: TGTGCCTGGGCCCTAGGGGGACCTACTAACTATGGCTACACCTTC
CDR3aa: CAWALGGPTNYGYTF

abundance: many
d_gene: TRBD1
v_gene: TRBV20-1
j_gene: TRBJ2-7
CDR3nt: TGCAGTGCTACGGACAGGGCACCCTACGAGCAGTACTTC
CDR3aa: CSATDRAPYEQYF

abundance: -
d_gene: TRBD1
v_gene: TRBV5-1
j_gene: TRBJ1-2
CDR3nt: TGCGCCAGCAGCGACCGACAGGGGATGTATGGCTACACCTTC
CDR3aa: CASSDRQGMYGYTF

abundance: -
d_gene: -
v_gene: TRBV5-1
j_gene: TRBJ2-6
CDR3nt: TGCGCCAGCAGCTTAACCATCTTAGGAGGGGCCAACGTCCTGACTTTC
CDR3aa: CASSLTILGGANVLTF

abundance: few
d_gene: -
v_gene: TRBV6-1
j_gene: TRBJ1-1
CDR3nt: TGTGCCAGCACCATATCAGGGGCTAACACTGAAGCTTTCTTT
CDR3aa: CASTISGANTEAFF

abundance: -
d_gene: TRBD1
v_gene: TRBV7-8
j_gene: TRBJ1-1
CDR3nt: TGTGCCAGCAGCTTAGTTGGGTTTGGCAGGGGGAGCACTGAAGCTTTCTTT
CDR3aa: CASSLVGFGRGSTEAFF

abundance: few
d_gene: TRBD2
v_gene: TRBV4-1
j_gene: TRBJ2-1
CDR3nt: TGCGCCAGCAGCCAAATCGGACTAGCGGGCCGCAATGAGCAGTTCTTC
CDR3aa: CASSQIGLAGRNEQFF

abundance: -
d_gene: -
v_gene: TRBV20-1
j_gene: TRBJ1-5
CDR3nt: TGCAGTGCTAGAGTTAGCCAGGGAAGCAATCAGCCCCAGCATTTT
CDR3aa: CSARVSQGSNQPQHF

abundance: few
d_gene: -
v_gene: TRBV5-1
j_gene: TRBJ2-1
CDR3nt: TGCGCCAGCAGCTCACCGACGCCGGGACTCGCCCATAATGAGCAGTTCTTC
CDR3aa: CASSSPTPGLAHNEQFF

abundance: few
d_gene: TRBD1
v_gene: TRBV7-6
j_gene: TRBJ2-1
CDR3nt: TGTGCCAGCAGCCCTTTGGACAGGGGGCTAGACAATGAGCAGTTCTTC
CDR3aa: CASSPLDRGLDNEQFF

abundance: many
d_gene: -
v_gene: TRBV20-1
j_gene: TRBJ2-7
CDR3nt: TGCAGTGCTAGACTTCGTGGCAGGGCTTTAAACGAGCAGTACTTC
CDR3aa: CSARLRGRALNEQYF

abundance: -
d_gene: TRBD1
v_gene: TRBV20-1
j_gene: TRBJ2-5
CDR3nt: TGCAGTGCTAGAGATCGACGACAGGGTTCAGAGACCCAGTACTTC
CDR3aa: CSARDRRQGSETQYF

abundance: many
d_gene: -
v_gene: TRBV27
j_gene: TRBJ1-1
CDR3nt: TGTGCCAGCAGTTTCCAGACAGTTCTCGGGAACACTGAAGCTTTCTTT
CDR3aa: CASSFQTVLGNTEAFF

abundance: many
d_gene: -
v_gene: TRBV3-1
j_gene: TRBJ1-2
CDR3nt: TGTGCCAGCAGTACGCAGGGGAACGACTATGGCTACACCTTC
CDR3aa: CASSTQGNDYGYTF

abundance: many
d_gene: -
v_gene: TRBV2
j_gene: TRBJ1-2
CDR3nt: TGTGCCAGCAGTGAGGGTTTGCGGGGGCGGAATGGCTACACCTTC
CDR3aa: CASSEGLRGRNGYTF

abundance: many
d_gene: -
v_gene: TRBV27
j_gene: TRBJ2-4
CDR3nt: TGTGCCAGCAGTTTCTCACAGGGATCCAAAAACATTCAGTACTTC
CDR3aa: CASSFSQGSKNIQYF

abundance: -
d_gene: -
v_gene: TRBV7-9
j_gene: TRBJ1-2
CDR3nt: TGTGCCAGCAGCCCATACGCGGGGGGTGGCGGCTACACCTTC
CDR3aa: CASSPYAGGGGYTF

abundance: many
d_gene: TRBD2
v_gene: TRBV12-3/TRBV12-4
j_gene: TRBJ2-7
CDR3nt: TGTGCCAGCAGCCCGCTAGCGGGAGTAGGCGAGCAGTACTTC
CDR3aa: CASSPLAGVGEQYF

abundance: many
d_gene: -
v_gene: TRBV30
j_gene: TRBJ2-7
CDR3nt: TGTGCCTGGAGTGTAGGCGGGGTAGAGCAGTACTTC
CDR3aa: CAWSVGGVEQYF

abundance: few
d_gene: TRBD2
v_gene: TRBV9
j_gene: TRBJ2-2
CDR3nt: TGTGCCAGCAGCGTCGTTCCTAGCGGGAACACCGGGGAGCTGTTTTTT
CDR3aa: CASSVVPSGNTGELFF

abundance: few
d_gene: -
v_gene: TRBV5-1
j_gene: TRBJ2-1
CDR3nt: TGCGCCAGCAGCTTGCAGCAGTTCTCCTACAATGAGCAGTTCTTC
CDR3aa: CASSLQQFSYNEQFF

abundance: -
d_gene: TRBD1
v_gene: TRBV6-1
j_gene: TRBJ1-2
CDR3nt: TGTGCCAGCAGTAGACAGGGGGAGGCCTATGGCTACACCTTC
CDR3aa: CASSRQGEAYGYTF

abundance: -
d_gene: -
v_gene: TRBV20-1
j_gene: TRBJ2-1
CDR3nt: TGCAGTGCTAGAGCGGTAGGCTCCTACAATGAGCAGTTCTTC
CDR3aa: CSARAVGSYNEQFF

abundance: -
d_gene: TRBD1
v_gene: TRBV7-9
j_gene: TRBJ2-1
CDR3nt: TGTGCCAGCAGCTCTCGGGACAGGGGGCAACCGCAGTTCTTC
CDR3aa: CASSSRDRGQPQFF

abundance: -
d_gene: -
v_gene: TRBV4-1
j_gene: TRBJ2-7
CDR3nt: TGCGCCAGCAGCCAAACGACAGGAGGGCACTACGAGCAGTACTTC
CDR3aa: CASSQTTGGHYEQYF

abundance: -
d_gene: -
v_gene: TRBV20-1
j_gene: TRBJ2-3
CDR3nt: TGCAGTGCTAGTAGGCTAGAAATTGAAGATACGCAGTATTTT
CDR3aa: CSASRLEIEDTQYF

abundance: -
d_gene: TRBD2
v_gene: TRBV12-3/TRBV12-4
j_gene: TRBJ2-2
CDR3nt: TGTGCCAGCAGTTTGGGGTGGCTAGCGGGAACCACCGGGGAGCTGTTTTTT
CDR3aa: CASSLGWLAGTTGELFF

abundance: few
d_gene: TRBD1
v_gene: TRBV24-1
j_gene: TRBJ2-2
CDR3nt: TGTGCCACCAGTGATCCTACGACAGGGGCGACGAACACCGGGGAGCTGTTTTTT
CDR3aa: CATSDPTTGATNTGELFF

abundance: few
d_gene: -
v_gene: TRBV29-1
j_gene: TRBJ2-5
CDR3nt: TGCAGCCAGGGATTACAGGGTGGGGAGACCCAGTACTTC
CDR3aa: CSQGLQGGETQYF

abundance: many
d_gene: -
v_gene: TRBV27
j_gene: TRBJ2-7
CDR3nt: TGTGCCAGCAGTTCTTCCCCCTACGAGCAGTACTTC
CDR3aa: CASSSSPYEQYF

abundance: many
d_gene: TRBD1
v_gene: TRBV29-1
j_gene: TRBJ2-7
CDR3nt: TGCAGCGTTGTGGTCAGGGGGATGTACGAGCAGTACTTC
CDR3aa: CSVVVRGMYEQYF